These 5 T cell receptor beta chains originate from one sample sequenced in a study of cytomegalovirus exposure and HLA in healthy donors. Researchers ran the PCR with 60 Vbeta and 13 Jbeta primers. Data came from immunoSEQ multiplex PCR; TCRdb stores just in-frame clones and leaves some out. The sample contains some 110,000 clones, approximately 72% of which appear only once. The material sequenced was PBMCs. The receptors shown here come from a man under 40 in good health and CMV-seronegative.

CDR3 sequence (DNA): TGCGCCAGCAGTTTAAGCGGGGCCTCTAATGAGCAGTTCTTC. Its protein product is CASSLSGASNEQFF. The chain has TRBV10-2 and TRBJ2-1; 7 bases agree with TRBD2. Germline CDR1 reads WSHSY; CDR2 reads SAAADI. The CDR3 is 14 residues long. The junction had 8 bases not matched to a gene; V was cut back by 5 bases and J by 7 bases.

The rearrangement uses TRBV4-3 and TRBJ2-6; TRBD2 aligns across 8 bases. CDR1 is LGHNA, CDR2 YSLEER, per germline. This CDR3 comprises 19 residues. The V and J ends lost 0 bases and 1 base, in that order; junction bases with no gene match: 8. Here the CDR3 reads CASSQDIGGRLSGANVLTF. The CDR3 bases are TGCGCCAGCAGCCAAGATATTGGCGGGAGGCTATCTGGGGCCAACGTCCTGACTTTC.

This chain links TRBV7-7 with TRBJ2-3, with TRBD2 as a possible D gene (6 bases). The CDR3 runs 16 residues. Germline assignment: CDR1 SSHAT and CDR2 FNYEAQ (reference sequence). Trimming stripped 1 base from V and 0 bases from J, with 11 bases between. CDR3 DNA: TGTGCCAGCAGCTTAGGGAGCGGAGGGAGCACAGATACGCAGTATTTT. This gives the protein CASSLGSGGSTDTQYF.

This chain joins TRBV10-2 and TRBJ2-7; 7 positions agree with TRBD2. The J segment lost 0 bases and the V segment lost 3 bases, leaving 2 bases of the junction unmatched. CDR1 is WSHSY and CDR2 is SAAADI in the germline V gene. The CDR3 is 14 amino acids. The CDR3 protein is CASSESGASYEQYF. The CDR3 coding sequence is TGCGCCAGCAGTGAAAGCGGGGCCTCCTACGAGCAGTACTTC.

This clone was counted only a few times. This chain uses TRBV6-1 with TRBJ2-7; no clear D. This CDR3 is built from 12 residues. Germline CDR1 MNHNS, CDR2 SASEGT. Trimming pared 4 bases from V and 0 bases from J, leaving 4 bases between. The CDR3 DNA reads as TGTGCCAGCAGTGCAGGCTCCTACGAGCAGTACTTC. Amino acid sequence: CASSAGSYEQYF.